This note documents a single TCR beta chain sequence. This clonotype is a singleton in its sample. Its antigen is currently not known. Base-call qualities are not available, and no considerably larger clone is one nucleotide away. The library was prepared using 5' RACE. The reads were generated on an Illumina HiSeq 2500. A second PCR of roughly 7 to 11 cycles was performed with a sample-barcoded 5' primer and a J-beta primer mix. A unique molecular identifier was introduced onto each TCR beta cDNA molecule by a template-switch 5' adaptor carrying 12 random nucleotides. At least 3 million CDR3-containing paired-end reads were obtained from each sample. All of the RNA was converted into first-strand cDNA using the Mint cDNA synthesis kit, with a TRBC-specific oligonucleotide serving as the primer. Following uracil-DNA glycosylase treatment, all cDNA underwent a first 18-cycle PCR with the universal primers M1SS and BC2_uni_R. As for the authors' bioinformatics: For normalization, 1 million high-quality reads, each with a distinct molecular identifier, were randomly selected from each sample. Reads with shared molecular identifiers were discarded instead of being binned into consensus sequences. MiTCR, with a Q25 quality threshold and the strictest error-elimination algorithm, was used for CDR3 identification, clonotype clustering and error correction. A nonparametric unseen species model with Euler transformation was used to estimate a lower bound on total TCR beta diversity. TCRdb redid the processing of the public reads, applying fastp at Q25 and MiXCR, and retained in-frame beta chains. Every entry covers one CDR3 protein and lists the most common genes and DNA from its rows. The V and J calls follow TCRdb's processing rather than the paper's. This sample lists roughly 830,000 distinct CDR3 sequences; around 68% were detected once. The ten largest clonotypes hold about 27% of the sample.

This sample stems from a study of blood T cells in healthy people across ages (dated by TCRdb to between 2015 and 2016). Context from the whole study: In model experiments, roughly one uniquely barcoded TCR beta cDNA molecule per two T cells was captured by template switching. To track age-related changes in TCR beta repertoire diversity, the study relied on deep sequencing normalized with unique cDNA molecular identifiers. The donors were split into four age groups: young (average around 15 years), middle-aged (roughly 39), aged (approximately 59) and long-lived (over 80). Donors of different ages were randomly distributed across sequencing lanes to avoid experimental bias. Two additional independent replicas of 1 million unique cDNA reads from the same blood draw were analyzed for two donors (one aged 18 to 30 and one aged 80 or older).

On the study overall, not on this receptor specifically: Because profiling used bulk unsorted PBMCs, naive and antigen-experienced compartments could not be compared conclusively. Observed TCR beta diversity correlated strongly with the percentage of naive T cells measured by flow cytometry. Compared with the aged group, more naive CD4+ T cells, fewer expanded clones and increased TCR diversity were shown by the long-lived group, suggesting age selection. Because donor CMV infection status was unknown, age-related changes in expanded clonotypes were potentially confounded. Estimates of total diversity from one million sequenced T cells were regarded as lower bounds and underestimates. As age increased, observed TCR beta diversity per million T cells dropped in a roughly linear way, and a significant reduction was already evident by age around 41.

Donors were 39 systemically healthy Caucasian individuals from Russia aged about 6 to 100 years. About 10 milliliters of peripheral blood were drawn from each donor into EDTA-treated Vacutainer tubes. PBMCs were isolated by Ficoll-Paque density-gradient centrifugation, with at least 7 million obtained per sample. Trizol reagent was used to extract total RNA from the PBMCs, yielding at least 6 micrograms per sample. The percentages of naive CD45RAhigh/CD27high T cells were determined by flow cytometry on a PBMC aliquot from every donor. Spanning cysteine to phenylalanine, the CDR3 consists of 15 amino acids. Just CDR3 DNA is preserved here, 45 bases in frame from base 1. V is clipped by 5 bases and J by 8 bases, and the sequence between their germline boundaries is 21 bases long. Per the germline V gene (reference sequence), MNHEY is the CDR1 and SMNVEV is the CDR2.

The rearranged segments are TRBV27 and TRBJ1-1, with TRBD1 as a weak D call on 6 bases. The clonotype was recovered from a young man in good health. Sequenced: blood. In nucleotides, the sequence is TGTGCCAGCAGTCCTAGCAGGGGTTTACGTTCGGAAGCTTTCTTT. The translation is CASSPSRGLRSEAFF.